This record covers a single TCR beta chain. The antigen is unknown. The entry originates in a study of cytomegalovirus exposure and HLA in healthy donors. Study-wide results and limits: Immune exposure data for these donors was limited to CMV serostatus. In vitro testing confirmed three CMV-associated chains as specific for CMV antigens. Previously analyzed data showed that most TCR beta V segments were productive at a frequency of about 87% or about 30%.

This CDR3 is 13 amino acids long. Trimming removed 5 bases at V and 9 bases at J, with 14 bases between. Germline V lookup: CDR1 SGHTA, CDR2 FQGNSA. The PCR ran on 60 Vbeta and 13 Jbeta primers. This table comes from immunoSEQ multiplex PCR, and its TCRdb copy is limited to in-frame clones, with some not included. The sample has some 92,000 clones, more than 65% seen once; the top ten hold 2.5% to 3.5%. The rearrangement links TRBV7-2 to TRBJ2-1; D uncertain. Sequenced sample: PBMCs. The origin of this receptor is a young man in good health and CMV-seronegative. The chain's CDR3 is CASSPNPGREQFF. The CDR3 DNA is TGTGCCAGCAGCCCTAACCCGGGTCGTGAGCAGTTCTTC. Drawing the rest from reference TRBV7-2 and TRBJ2-1, the complete variable domain is GAGVSQSPSNKVTEKGKDVELRCDPISGHTALYWYRQSLGQGLEFLIYFQGNSAPDKSGLPSDRFSAERTGGSVSTLTIQRTQQEDSAVYLCASSPNPGREQFFGPGTRLTVL.